The 25 T cell receptor beta chains below were found in one sample sequenced in a study of blood T cells in healthy people across ages. Through a sample-barcoded 5' primer and a J-beta primer mix, a second PCR was run for about 6 to 11 cycles. MiXCR was run by TCRdb on the 5' RACE reads, yielding one entry per CDR3 protein. The sample contains roughly 930,000 distinct CDR3 sequences, 45% to 50% of which appear only once. Input material: blood. The receptors were sampled from a man younger than 40 in good health.

In its sample, this clonotype was seen many times. CDR3 amino acids: CASSFPTSIAGKDTQYF. CDR3 nucleotide sequence: TGTGCCAGCAGTTTCCCCACGAGTATAGCTGGGAAAGATACGCAGTATTTT. The chain couples TRBV12-3 or TRBV12-4 to TRBJ2-3; no definite D call. This CDR3 contains 17 residues. Trimming left V 3 bases short and J 5 bases short, with 21 bases between.

V usage is TRBV10-3 and J usage is TRBJ2-5, with 8 nucleotides matching TRBD2. Germline values: CDR1 ENHRY, CDR2 SYGVKD. V lost 2 bases to trimming and J lost 5 bases; unmatched junction nucleotides: 7. The CDR3 consists of 15 residues. The CDR3 DNA reads as TGTGCCATCAGTGAGCCCGGACTAGCTGTGGAGACCCAGTACTTC. Amino acids: CAISEPGLAVETQYF.

The DNA of the CDR3 is TGTGCCAGCAGCAAGTCAGGGGAGTACGAGCAGTACTTC. Its protein is CASSKSGEYEQYF. The V and J genes are TRBV21-1 and TRBJ2-7; whether TRBD1, the table's D call, matches the DNA was not checked. TRBV21-1 is a documented pseudogene. This CDR3 has 13 residues.

This clonotype was seen a few times. The chain combines TRBV28 with TRBJ2-1, with 11 bases aligning to TRBD2. The CDR3 is 15 residues long. Germline-derived CDR1 and CDR2 are MDHEN and SYDVKM. Trimming at V came to 3 bases and at J to 5 bases, leaving 3 bases not matched to a gene. CDR3 coding DNA: TGTGCCAGCAGTTTCCTAGCGGGAGGTAACAATGAGCAGTTCTTC. Protein: CASSFLAGGNNEQFF.

In this sample, this clonotype turned up a few times. The V call is TRBV6-5, the J call TRBJ2-7; weak D call: TRBD1 (6 bases). With 0 bases removed from V and 2 bases from J, the gap between germline ends came to 11 bases. The CDR3 length is 15 residues. Germline V gene sequence: CDR1 MNHEY, CDR2 SVGAGI. As DNA, the CDR3 is TGTGCCAGCAGTTACTCTAGACAGGTTGCCTACGAGCAGTACTTC. Amino acid sequence: CASSYSRQVAYEQYF.

The gene calls are TRBV5-1 and TRBJ1-6, with 9 bases identical to TRBD1. Germline assignment: CDR1 SGHRS and CDR2 YFSETQ. V shed 4 bases, J shed 9 bases, and the junction held 14 bases outside the gene matches. This CDR3 has 17 amino acids. The CDR3 region has the DNA TGCGCCAGCAGCGACCAACCGGGGACAGGGAGCGGTTCACCCCTCCACTTT. Translated, it gives CASSDQPGTGSGSPLHF.

This clonotype occurred a few times. This chain links TRBV12-3 or TRBV12-4 with TRBJ2-3, with D perhaps matching TRBD2 (5 bases). CDR3 length: 14 residues. V was clipped by 3 bases and J by 3 bases, with 10 bases between them. CDR3 sequence: CASSFGLATDTQYF. The CDR3 bases are TGTGCCAGCAGTTTCGGGCTAGCAACAGATACGCAGTATTTT.

Only a few counts were recorded for this clonotype. This chain joins TRBV27 and TRBJ1-4; no reliable D call. The V gene's germline CDR1 is MNHEY and CDR2 SMNVEV (reference sequence). The CDR3 sequence is 11 residues long. The ends were cut back, 8 bases at V and 8 bases at J, with 9 bases in the middle. The CDR3, as DNA: TGTGCCAGCCGCACGGGCGAAAAACTGTTTTTT. It encodes CASRTGEKLFF.

V is TRBV12-3 or TRBV12-4 and J is TRBJ2-2, with a tentative D call TRBD1 (5 bases). V was pared by 9 bases and J by 3 bases, with 14 bases between. The CDR3 has 14 amino acids. The DNA for the CDR3 is TGTGCCAGTCGGCAGGGCGTAGACACCGGGGAGCTGTTTTTT. Translating gives CASRQGVDTGELFF.

The chain employs TRBV20-1 and TRBJ2-3; 11 bases are shared with TRBD2. Germline CDR1 reads DFQATT; CDR2 reads SNEGSKA (reference sequence). V was clipped by 5 bases and J by 9 bases; unmatched bases: 10. This CDR3 region has 14 residues. CDR3 protein: CSAVSGGDQRTQYF. The CDR3 DNA reads TGCAGTGCTGTTAGCGGGGGGGACCAAAGGACGCAGTATTTT.

The rearrangement joins TRBV4-2 to TRBJ2-2; tentatively, D is TRBD1 (5 bases). The length of the CDR3 is 16 residues. V gave up 2 bases and J gave up 0 bases, with 10 bases separating them. From germline, CDR1 is LGHNA and CDR2 YNFKEQ. The CDR3 DNA is TGTGCCAGCAGCCAATCGACAGAGACGAACACCGGGGAGCTGTTTTTT. Protein: CASSQSTETNTGELFF.

This clonotype has only a few counts. V gene TRBV20-1 combines with J gene TRBJ2-1, with 13 bases lining up with TRBD2. Per germline, CDR1 DFQATT and CDR2 SNEGSKA (reference sequence). With V trimmed by 5 bases and J by 4 bases, 8 bases remained unmatched. The CDR3 spans 16 residues. The CDR3 nucleotides read TGCAGTGCTCGAAGACTAGCGGGGGGCCTTTACAATGAGCAGTTCTTC. This encodes CSARRLAGGLYNEQFF.

This clonotype has a single count. The genes are TRBV6-2 or TRBV6-3 and TRBJ1-5, with 7 bases that match TRBD1. Per the germline V gene, CDR1 is MNHEY and CDR2 is SVGEGT. This CDR3 comprises 15 residues. Trimming cost V 2 bases and J 6 bases; bases outside gene matches: 7. CDR3: CASSYEGGGGQPQHF. The CDR3 DNA sequence: TGTGCCAGCAGTTACGAAGGGGGCGGTGGTCAGCCCCAGCATTTT.

V is TRBV7-9 and J is TRBJ2-3; D is unclear. CDR3 size: 15 residues. The V and J ends lost 3 bases and 0 bases respectively, with 10 bases between them. CDR1 is SEHNR and CDR2 is FQNEAQ in the germline V gene (reference sequence). The DNA of the CDR3 is TGTGCCAGCAGCTTGAGTGGGTATAGCACAGATACGCAGTATTTT. Its translation is CASSLSGYSTDTQYF.

This clonotype showed up just a few times. CDR3 DNA sequence: TGCGCCAGCAGCTTGCCTAGCGGGGGGTTCATGGATACGCAGTATTTT. Encoded protein: CASSLPSGGFMDTQYF. The chain combines TRBV5-1 with TRBJ2-3; 11 bases match TRBD2. This CDR3 spans 16 amino acids. Losses at the gene ends were 1 base for V and 6 bases for J; bases not matched to a gene: 7. Germline V gene data show CDR1 as SGHRS and CDR2 as YFSETQ.

The chain joins TRBV7-9 to TRBJ2-3; D call uncertain. The length of the CDR3 is 16 residues. From germline, CDR1 is SEHNR and CDR2 FQNEAQ (reference sequence). Trimming took 6 bases from V and 0 from J, leaving 16 bases between them. The CDR3 protein is CASSPPLWDSTDTQYF. Written as DNA, the CDR3 is TGTGCCAGCAGTCCACCCTTATGGGATAGCACAGATACGCAGTATTTT.

The chain uses TRBV27 and TRBJ1-2; TRBD1 might be the D (5 bases). The CDR3 spans 12 residues. In germline, CDR1 is MNHEY, CDR2 SMNVEV (reference sequence). V lost 5 bases to trimming and J lost 12 bases, with 16 bases between them. The CDR3 coding sequence is TGTGCCAGCAGTCCGGCCGGGGCTCGGGACACCTTC. The encoded protein is CASSPAGARDTF.

A remark on this clonotype: This may be a read error, as it is one base from a much larger clone. The V call is TRBV9, the J call TRBJ2-7, with 13 bases identical to TRBD2. The J call may be in error: the DNA end matches TRBJ2-4 better. Germline assignment: CDR1 SGDLS and CDR2 YYNGEE. CDR3 length equals 15 residues. CDR3 protein: CASSVGLAGGCIQYF. In DNA form, the CDR3 reads TGTGCCAGCAGCGTAGGACTAGCGGGGGGATGCATTCAGTACTTC.

This chain connects TRBV7-2 to TRBJ2-1; D unclear. Trimming shortened V by 0 bases and J by 5 bases, and 8 bases separated the two germline ends. The V gene's germline CDR1 is SGHTA and CDR2 FQGNSA. CDR3 length: 14 residues. CDR3 in amino acids: CASSLARTNNEQFF. The CDR3 DNA is TGTGCCAGCAGCTTAGCCAGGACGAACAATGAGCAGTTCTTC. Together with reference TRBV7-2 and TRBJ2-1, the CDR3 gives the full variable domain: GAGVSQSPSNKVTEKGKDVELRCDPISGHTALYWYRQSLGQGLEFLIYFQGNSAPDKSGLPSDRFSAERTGGSVSTLTIQRTQQEDSAVYLCASSLARTNNEQFFGPGTRLTVL.

This clonotype came up a few times. The rearrangement joins TRBV27 to TRBJ2-3; D perhaps matches TRBD1 (5 bases). V lost 2 bases to trimming and J lost 10 bases, with 10 bases between them. CDR1 and CDR2 (germline): MNHEY, SMNVEV (reference sequence). This CDR3 spans 12 amino acids. CDR3 loop: CASSLRGDSQYF. The CDR3, as DNA: TGTGCCAGCAGTTTAAGGGGTGACTCGCAGTATTTT.

A word on this clonotype: The junction shows a germline mismatch at one end, possibly a read error. J is TRBJ2-4 and V is TRBV19, with D perhaps being TRBD1 or TRBD2 (5 bases each). The CDR3 is made up of 17 amino acids. Germline lookup yields CDR1 LNHDA and CDR2 SQIVND (reference sequence). The CDR3 DNA sequence: TGTGCCAGTAGTGTAGAGGGACGTACGGTGGTGGGAAACATTCAGTACTTC. Its translation: CASSVEGRTVVGNIQYF.

This clonotype has a handful of counts. The rearrangement uses TRBV7-9 and TRBJ1-4; D may be TRBD1 (5 bases). CDR3 size: 13 residues. V was cut by 5 bases and J by 6 bases, with 10 bases left in between. CDR1 and CDR2 from the germline V gene are SEHNR and FQNEAQ (reference sequence). This CDR3 reads CASSPPGDEKLFF. CDR3 in DNA: TGTGCCAGCAGCCCACCGGGGGATGAAAAACTGTTTTTT.

The chain links TRBV7-2 to TRBJ2-5, with 9 bases fitting TRBD1. With V trimmed by 4 bases and J by 4 bases, 7 bases remained unmatched. The CDR3 spans 15 residues. Germline CDR1 reads SGHTA; CDR2 reads FQGNSA. The CDR3 coding sequence is TGTGCCAGCAGCTGGGCCGGGACAGGGTCAGAGACCCAGTACTTC. It is translated as CASSWAGTGSETQYF.

This clonotype was detected only once. The chain joins TRBV14 to TRBJ2-7; 8 bases are a match to TRBD1. V trimming: 4 bases; J trimming: 6 bases; junction bases outside the gene matches: 8. This CDR3 has 14 amino acids. Germline V lookup: CDR1 SGHDN, CDR2 FVKESK. This chain's CDR3 is CASSPRTGYGEQYF. The CDR3 coding sequence is TGTGCCAGCAGCCCGAGGACAGGGTATGGCGAGCAGTACTTC.

This clonotype was observed at least ten times. The chain links TRBV29-1 to TRBJ2-7; D may be TRBD1 (5 bases). V was clipped by 5 bases and J by 5 bases, with 13 bases between them. In germline, CDR1 is SQVTM, CDR2 ANQGSEA. This CDR3 spans 12 amino acids. The CDR3 DNA sequence: TGCAGCGTTTGGTCCCCGGACAACGAGCAGTACTTC. This codes for CSVWSPDNEQYF.